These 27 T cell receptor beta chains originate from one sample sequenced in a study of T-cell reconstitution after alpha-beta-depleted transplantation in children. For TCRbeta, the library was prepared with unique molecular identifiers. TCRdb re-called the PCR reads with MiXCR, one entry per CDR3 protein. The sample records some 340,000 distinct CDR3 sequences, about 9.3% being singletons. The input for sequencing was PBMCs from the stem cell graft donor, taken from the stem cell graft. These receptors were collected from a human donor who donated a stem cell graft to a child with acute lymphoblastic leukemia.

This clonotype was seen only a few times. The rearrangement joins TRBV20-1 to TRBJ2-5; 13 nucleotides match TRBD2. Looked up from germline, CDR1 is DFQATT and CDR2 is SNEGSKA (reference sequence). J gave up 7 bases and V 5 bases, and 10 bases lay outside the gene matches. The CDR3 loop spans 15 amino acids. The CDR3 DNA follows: TGCAGTGCTCCGACTAGCGGGAGGCCGGGGGGGACCCAGTACTTC. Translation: CSAPTSGRPGGTQYF.

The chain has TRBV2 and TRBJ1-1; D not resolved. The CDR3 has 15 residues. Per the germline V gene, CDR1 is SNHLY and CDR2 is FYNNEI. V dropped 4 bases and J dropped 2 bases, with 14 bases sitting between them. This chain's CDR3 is CASSGSGPPNTEAFF. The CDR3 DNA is TGTGCCAGCAGTGGTTCAGGCCCGCCTAACACTGAAGCTTTCTTT.

CDR3 protein: CASSWQVNTEAFF. The CDR3 coding sequence is TGTGCCAGCAGCTGGCAGGTGAACACTGAAGCTTTCTTT. This chain connects TRBV7-8 to TRBJ1-1; D unclear. Germline V CDR1 and CDR2: SGHVS, FQNEAQ. This CDR3 region has 13 residues. The V end lost 4 bases, the J end lost 0 bases, and 6 bases lay between the germline ends.

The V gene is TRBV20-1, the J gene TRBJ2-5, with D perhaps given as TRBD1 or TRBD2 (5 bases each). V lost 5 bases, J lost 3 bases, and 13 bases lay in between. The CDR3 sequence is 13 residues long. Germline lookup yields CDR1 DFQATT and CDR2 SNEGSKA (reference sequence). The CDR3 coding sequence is TGCAGTGCTTTCCGGGACGCAAAAGAGACCCAGTACTTC. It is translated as CSAFRDAKETQYF.

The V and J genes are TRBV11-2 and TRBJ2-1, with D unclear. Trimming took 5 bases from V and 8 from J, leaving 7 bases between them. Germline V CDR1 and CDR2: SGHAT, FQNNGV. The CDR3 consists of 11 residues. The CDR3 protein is CASSLPHEQFF. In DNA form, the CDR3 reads TGTGCCAGCAGCCTACCCCATGAGCAGTTCTTC.

CDR3 bases: TGCGCCAGCAGAGGGTGGGGGGACACCTACGAGCAGTACTTC. The encoded protein is CASRGWGDTYEQYF. The rearrangement links TRBV4-1 to TRBJ2-7; D may match TRBD1 or TRBD2 (6 bases each). Trimming shortened V by 6 bases and J by 2 bases, and 14 bases separated the two germline ends. The CDR3 extends over 14 amino acids. Germline CDR1 is MGHRA and CDR2 is YSYEKL.

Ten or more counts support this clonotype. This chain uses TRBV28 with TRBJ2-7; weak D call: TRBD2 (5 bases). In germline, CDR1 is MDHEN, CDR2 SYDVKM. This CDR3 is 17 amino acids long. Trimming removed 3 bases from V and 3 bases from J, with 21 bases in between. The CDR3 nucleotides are TGTGCCAGCAGTTTCGTCGGGCTAGCTGGTGGAAGCTACGAGCAGTACTTC. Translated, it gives CASSFVGLAGGSYEQYF.

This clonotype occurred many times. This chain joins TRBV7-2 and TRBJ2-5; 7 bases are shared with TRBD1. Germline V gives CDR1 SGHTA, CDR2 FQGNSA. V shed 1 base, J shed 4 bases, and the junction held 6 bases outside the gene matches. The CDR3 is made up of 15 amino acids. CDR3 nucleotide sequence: TGTGCCAGCAGCTTAGACGCAGGGGGTCGAGAGACCCAGTACTTC. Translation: CASSLDAGGRETQYF.

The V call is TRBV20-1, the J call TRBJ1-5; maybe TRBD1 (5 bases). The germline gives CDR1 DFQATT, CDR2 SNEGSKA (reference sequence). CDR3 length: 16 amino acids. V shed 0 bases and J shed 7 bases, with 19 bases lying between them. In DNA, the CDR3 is TGCAGTGCTAGAGAGGCGGTCGGGGGGATAAGGCAGCCCCAGCATTTT. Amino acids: CSAREAVGGIRQPQHF.

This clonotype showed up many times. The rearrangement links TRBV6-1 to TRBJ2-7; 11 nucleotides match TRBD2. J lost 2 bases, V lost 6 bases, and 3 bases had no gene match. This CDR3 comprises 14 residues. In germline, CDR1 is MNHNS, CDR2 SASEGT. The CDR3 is CASSILAGAYEQYF. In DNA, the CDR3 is TGTGCCAGCAGCATACTAGCGGGAGCCTACGAGCAGTACTTC.

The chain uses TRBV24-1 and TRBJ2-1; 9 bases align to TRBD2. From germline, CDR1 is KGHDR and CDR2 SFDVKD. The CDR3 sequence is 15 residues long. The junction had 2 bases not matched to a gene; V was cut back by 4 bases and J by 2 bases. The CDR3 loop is CATSEREGPYNEQFF. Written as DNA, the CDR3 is TGTGCCACCAGTGAGCGGGAGGGGCCCTACAATGAGCAGTTCTTC.

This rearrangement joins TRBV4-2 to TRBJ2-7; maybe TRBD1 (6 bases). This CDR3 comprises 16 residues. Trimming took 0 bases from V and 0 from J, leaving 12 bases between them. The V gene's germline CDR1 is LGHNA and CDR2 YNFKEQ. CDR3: CASSQDVRTASYEQYF. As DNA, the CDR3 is TGTGCCAGCAGCCAAGACGTTCGGACAGCCTCCTACGAGCAGTACTTC.

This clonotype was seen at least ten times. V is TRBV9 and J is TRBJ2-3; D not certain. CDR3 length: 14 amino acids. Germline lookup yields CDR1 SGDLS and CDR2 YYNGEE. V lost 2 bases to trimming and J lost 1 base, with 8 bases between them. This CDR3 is CASSVAPGTDTQYF. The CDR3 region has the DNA TGTGCCAGCAGCGTCGCACCGGGCACAGATACGCAGTATTTT.

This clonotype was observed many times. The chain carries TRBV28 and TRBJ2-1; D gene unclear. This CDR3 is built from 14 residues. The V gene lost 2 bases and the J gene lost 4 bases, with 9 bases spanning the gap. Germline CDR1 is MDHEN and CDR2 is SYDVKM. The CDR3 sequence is CASSLLVRYNEQFF. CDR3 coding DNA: TGTGCCAGCAGTTTACTAGTTAGGTACAATGAGCAGTTCTTC.

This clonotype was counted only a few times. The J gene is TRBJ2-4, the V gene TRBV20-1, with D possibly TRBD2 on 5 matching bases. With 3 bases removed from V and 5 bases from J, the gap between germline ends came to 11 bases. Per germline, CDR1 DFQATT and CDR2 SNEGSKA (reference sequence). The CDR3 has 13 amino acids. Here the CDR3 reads CSASTGRENIQYF. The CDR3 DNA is TGCAGTGCTAGCACGGGAAGGGAAAACATTCAGTACTTC.

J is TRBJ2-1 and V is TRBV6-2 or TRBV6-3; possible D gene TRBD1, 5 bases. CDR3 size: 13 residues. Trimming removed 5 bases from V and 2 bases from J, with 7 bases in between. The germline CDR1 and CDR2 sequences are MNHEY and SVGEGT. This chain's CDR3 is CASSRQTYNEQFF. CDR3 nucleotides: TGTGCCAGCAGTCGACAGACCTACAATGAGCAGTTCTTC.

CDR3 residues: CASSTGTSGSFPNEQFF. CDR3 in DNA: TGTGCCAGCAGCACGGGGACTAGCGGGAGTTTCCCCAATGAGCAGTTCTTC. The gene calls are TRBV7-3 and TRBJ2-1, with TRBD2 matching 14 bases. Trimming took 5 bases from V and 6 from J; bases not matched to a gene: 9. Germline loops: CDR1 SGHTA, CDR2 FQGTGA. The CDR3 has 17 residues.

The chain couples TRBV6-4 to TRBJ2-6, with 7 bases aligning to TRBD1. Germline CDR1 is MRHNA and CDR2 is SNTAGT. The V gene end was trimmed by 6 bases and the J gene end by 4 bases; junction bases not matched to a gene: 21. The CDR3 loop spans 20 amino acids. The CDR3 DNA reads TGTGCCAGCAGGCCGGGACAGTCGGACCAACCATCCCCGGGGGCCAACGTCCTGACTTTC. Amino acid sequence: CASRPGQSDQPSPGANVLTF.

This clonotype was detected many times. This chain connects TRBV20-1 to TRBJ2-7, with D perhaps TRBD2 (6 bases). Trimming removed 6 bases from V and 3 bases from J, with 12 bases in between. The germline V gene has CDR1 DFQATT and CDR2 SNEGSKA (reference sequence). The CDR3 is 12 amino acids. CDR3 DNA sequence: TGCAGTGCCCAAAGGAGGGACTACGAGCAGTACTTC. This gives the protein CSAQRRDYEQYF.

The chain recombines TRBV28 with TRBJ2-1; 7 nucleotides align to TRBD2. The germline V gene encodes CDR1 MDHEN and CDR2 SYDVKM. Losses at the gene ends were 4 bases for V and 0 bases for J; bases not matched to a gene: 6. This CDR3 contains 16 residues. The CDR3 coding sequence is TGTGCCAGCAGTTCTCTAGCGGAAAGCTCCTACAATGAGCAGTTCTTC. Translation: CASSSLAESSYNEQFF.

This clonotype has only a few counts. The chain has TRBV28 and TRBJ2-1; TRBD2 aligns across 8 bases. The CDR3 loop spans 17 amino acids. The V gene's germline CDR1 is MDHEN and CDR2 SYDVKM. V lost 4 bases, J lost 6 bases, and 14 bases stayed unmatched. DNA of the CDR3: TGTGCCAGCAGTTCCCACGGAACCGGGACTAGTCTCAATGAGCAGTTCTTC. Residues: CASSSHGTGTSLNEQFF.

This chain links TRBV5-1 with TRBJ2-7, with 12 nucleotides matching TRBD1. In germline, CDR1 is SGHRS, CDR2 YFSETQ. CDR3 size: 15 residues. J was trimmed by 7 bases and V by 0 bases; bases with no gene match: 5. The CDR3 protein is CASSLEGQGAREQYF. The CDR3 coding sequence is TGCGCCAGCAGCTTGGAGGGACAGGGGGCGCGGGAGCAGTACTTC. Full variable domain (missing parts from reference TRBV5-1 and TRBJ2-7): KAGVTQTPRYLIKTRGQQVTLSCSPISGHRSVSWYQQTPGQGLQFLFEYFSETQRNKGNFPGRFSGRQFSNSRSEMNVSTLELGDSALYLCASSLEGQGAREQYFGPGTRLTVT.

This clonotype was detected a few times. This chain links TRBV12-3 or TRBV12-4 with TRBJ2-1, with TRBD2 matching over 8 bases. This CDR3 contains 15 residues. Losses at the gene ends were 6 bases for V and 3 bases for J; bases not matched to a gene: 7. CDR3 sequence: CASRVTSGDYNEQFF. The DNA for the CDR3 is TGTGCCAGCAGGGTTACTAGCGGTGACTACAATGAGCAGTTCTTC.

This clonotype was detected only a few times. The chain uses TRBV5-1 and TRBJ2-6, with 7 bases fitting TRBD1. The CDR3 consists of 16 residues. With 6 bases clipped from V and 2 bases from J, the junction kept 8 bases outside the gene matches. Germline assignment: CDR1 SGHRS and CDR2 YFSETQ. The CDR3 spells CASNPRGGAGANVLTF. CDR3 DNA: TGCGCCAGCAACCCCAGAGGGGGCGCTGGGGCCAACGTCCTGACTTTC.

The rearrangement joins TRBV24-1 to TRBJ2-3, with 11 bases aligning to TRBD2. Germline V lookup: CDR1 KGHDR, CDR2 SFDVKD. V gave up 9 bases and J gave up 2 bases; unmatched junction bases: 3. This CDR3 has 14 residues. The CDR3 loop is CATASGRPTDTQYF. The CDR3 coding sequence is TGTGCCACCGCTAGCGGGAGGCCCACAGATACGCAGTATTTT.

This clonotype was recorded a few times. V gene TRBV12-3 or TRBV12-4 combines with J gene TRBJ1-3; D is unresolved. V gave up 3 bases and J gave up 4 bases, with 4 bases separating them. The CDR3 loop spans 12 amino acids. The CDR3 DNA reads TGTGCCAGCAGTTTCACCGGAAACACCATATATTTT. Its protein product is CASSFTGNTIYF.

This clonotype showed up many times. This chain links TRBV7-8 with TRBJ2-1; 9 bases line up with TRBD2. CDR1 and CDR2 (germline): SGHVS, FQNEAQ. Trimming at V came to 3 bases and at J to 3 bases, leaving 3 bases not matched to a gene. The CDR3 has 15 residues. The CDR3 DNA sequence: TGTGCCAGCAGCTTCGGCGGGAGGGGCTACAATGAGCAGTTCTTC. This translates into CASSFGGRGYNEQFF.